This TCR beta chain was identified in a study of cytomegalovirus exposure and HLA in healthy donors. All donors participated as healthy donors of bone marrow. Use of 60 Vbeta and 13 Jbeta primers characterized the PCR. Sequenced by immunoSEQ multiplex PCR; TCRdb stores in-frame clones only, minus some. The sample includes roughly 180,000 clones, over 80% seen only once; the top ten take under 5%. V shed 4 bases and J 5 bases; nucleotides not matched to a gene: 2. Germline V gene lookup returns CDR1 SGDLS and CDR2 YYNGEE. This CDR3 has 13 residues. Findings of the study overall: The authors listed 150 to 200 TCR beta chains as cytomegalovirus-associated. Follow-up analysis later connected one missense variant in DCLRE1C with trimming of TCR beta V- and J-genes. Rarity held for most TCR sequences, but there were some public TCRs that occurred in many donors.

With regard to this clone: Its specificity is not known.

Sequencing was carried out using PBMCs. The V and J genes are TRBV9 and TRBJ2-2; 7 nucleotides match TRBD2. The clonotype originates from a woman aged 45-65 years in good health and CMV-seropositive. The CDR3 spells CASSPGGTGELFF. DNA of the CDR3: TGTGCCAGCAGCCCCGGGGGGACCGGGGAGCTGTTTTTT.